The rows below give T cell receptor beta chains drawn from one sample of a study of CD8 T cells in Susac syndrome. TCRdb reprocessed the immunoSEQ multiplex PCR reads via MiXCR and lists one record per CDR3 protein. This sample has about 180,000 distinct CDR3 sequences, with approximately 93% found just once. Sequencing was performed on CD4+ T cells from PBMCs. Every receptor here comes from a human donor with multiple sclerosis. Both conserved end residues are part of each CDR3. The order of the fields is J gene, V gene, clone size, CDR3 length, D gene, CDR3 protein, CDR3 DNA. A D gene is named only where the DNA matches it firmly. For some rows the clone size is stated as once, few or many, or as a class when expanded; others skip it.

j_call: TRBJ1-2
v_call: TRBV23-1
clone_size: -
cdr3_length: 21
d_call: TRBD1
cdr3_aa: CASSQWERDRGRPWADYGYTF
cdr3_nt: TGCGCCAGCAGTCAATGGGAAAGGGACAGGGGCCGCCCTTGGGCTGACTATGGCTACACCTTC

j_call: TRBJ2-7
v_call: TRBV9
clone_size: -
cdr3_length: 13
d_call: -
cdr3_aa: CASSPTLMDEQYF
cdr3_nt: TGTGCCAGCAGCCCAACTTTAATGGACGAGCAGTACTTC

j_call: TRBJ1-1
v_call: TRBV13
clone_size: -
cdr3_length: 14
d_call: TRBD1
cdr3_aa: CASRSRGGNTEAFF
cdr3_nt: TGTGCCAGCAGAAGCAGGGGGGGGAACACTGAAGCTTTCTTT

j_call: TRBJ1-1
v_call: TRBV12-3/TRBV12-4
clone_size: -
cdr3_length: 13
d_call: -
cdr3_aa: CASSTVMNTEAFF
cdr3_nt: TGTGCCAGCAGTACAGTGATGAACACTGAAGCTTTCTTT

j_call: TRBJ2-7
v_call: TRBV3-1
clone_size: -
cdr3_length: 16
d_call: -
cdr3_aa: CASSHHGLAIVYEQYF
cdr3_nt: TGTGCCAGCAGCCACCACGGGCTAGCGATTGTCTACGAGCAGTACTTC

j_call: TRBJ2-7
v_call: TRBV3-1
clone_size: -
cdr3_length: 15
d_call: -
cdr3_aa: CASRSTGTSSYEQYF
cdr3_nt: TGTGCCAGCAGGTCGACCGGGACAAGCTCCTACGAGCAGTACTTC

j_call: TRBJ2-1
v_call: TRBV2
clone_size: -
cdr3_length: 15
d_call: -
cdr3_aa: CASSQDAGRYNEQFF
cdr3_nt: TGTGCCAGCAGTCAAGATGCGGGACGTTACAATGAGCAGTTCTTC

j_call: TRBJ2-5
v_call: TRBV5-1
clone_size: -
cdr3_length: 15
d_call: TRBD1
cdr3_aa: CASTLDRGLEETQYF
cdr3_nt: TGCGCCAGCACATTGGACAGGGGGCTTGAAGAGACCCAGTACTTC

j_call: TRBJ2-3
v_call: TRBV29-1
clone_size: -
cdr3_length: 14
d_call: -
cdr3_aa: CSGSREGSGDTQYF
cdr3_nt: TGCAGCGGCTCCCGAGAGGGGTCGGGAGATACGCAGTATTTT

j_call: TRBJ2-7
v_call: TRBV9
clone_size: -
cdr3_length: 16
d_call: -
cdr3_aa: CASSPRTSLYSYEQYF
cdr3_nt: TGTGCCAGCAGCCCTAGGACAAGTCTCTACTCCTACGAGCAGTACTTC

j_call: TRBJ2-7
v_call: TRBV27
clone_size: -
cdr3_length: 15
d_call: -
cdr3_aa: CASSPLSSGSYEQYF
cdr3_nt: TGTGCCAGCAGTCCACTAAGTAGCGGCTCCTACGAGCAGTACTTC

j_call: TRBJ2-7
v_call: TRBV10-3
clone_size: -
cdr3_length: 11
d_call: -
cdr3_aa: CAIRSVYEQYF
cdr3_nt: TGTGCCATCAGGTCGGTCTACGAGCAGTACTTC

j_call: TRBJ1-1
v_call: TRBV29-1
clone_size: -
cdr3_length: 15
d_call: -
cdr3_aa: CSVVLVSGVATEAFF
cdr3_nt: TGCAGCGTTGTCCTTGTATCAGGGGTAGCCACTGAAGCTTTCTTT

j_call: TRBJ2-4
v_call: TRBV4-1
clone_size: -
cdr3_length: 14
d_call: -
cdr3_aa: CASSHPTGKNIQYF
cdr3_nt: TGCGCCAGCAGCCACCCTACCGGCAAAAACATTCAGTACTTC

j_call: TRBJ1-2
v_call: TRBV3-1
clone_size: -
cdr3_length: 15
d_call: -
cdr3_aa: CASSPSERPDYGYTF
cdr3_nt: TGTGCCAGCAGCCCCTCAGAGCGCCCAGACTATGGCTACACCTTC

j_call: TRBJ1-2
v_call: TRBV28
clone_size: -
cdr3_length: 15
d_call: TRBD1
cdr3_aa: CASSLSDRVAYGYTF
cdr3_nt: TGTGCCAGCAGTTTATCGGACAGGGTGGCTTATGGCTACACCTTC

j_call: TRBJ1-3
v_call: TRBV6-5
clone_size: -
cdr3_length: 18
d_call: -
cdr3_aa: CASSYSEGSDSSGNTIYF
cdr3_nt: TGTGCCAGCAGTTACTCGGAGGGGAGTGACAGCTCTGGAAACACCATATATTTT

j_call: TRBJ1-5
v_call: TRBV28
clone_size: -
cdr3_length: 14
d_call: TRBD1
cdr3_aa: CASRDRVGNQPQHF
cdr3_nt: TGTGCCAGCAGAGACAGGGTTGGCAATCAGCCCCAGCATTTT

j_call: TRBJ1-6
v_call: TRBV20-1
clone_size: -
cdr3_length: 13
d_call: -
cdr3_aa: CSARDQGNSPLHF
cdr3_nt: TGCAGTGCTAGAGATCAGGGGAATTCACCCCTCCACTTT

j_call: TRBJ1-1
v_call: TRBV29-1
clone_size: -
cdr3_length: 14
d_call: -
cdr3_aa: CSAEGVVMNTEAFF
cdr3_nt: TGCAGCGCCGAGGGGGTGGTCATGAACACTGAAGCTTTCTTT

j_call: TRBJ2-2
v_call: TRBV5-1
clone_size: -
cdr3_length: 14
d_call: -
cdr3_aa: CASSPWTDTGELFF
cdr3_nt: TGCGCCAGCAGCCCCTGGACCGACACCGGGGAGCTGTTTTTT

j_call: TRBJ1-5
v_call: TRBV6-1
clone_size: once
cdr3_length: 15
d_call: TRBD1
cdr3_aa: CASRALGTGGQPQHF
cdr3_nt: TGTGCCAGCAGGGCCCTAGGGACAGGGGGGCAGCCCCAGCATTTT

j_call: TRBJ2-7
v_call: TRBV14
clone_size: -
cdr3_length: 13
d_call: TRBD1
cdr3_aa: CASSRQGISEQYF
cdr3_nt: TGTGCCAGCAGCCGACAGGGGATAAGCGAGCAGTACTTC

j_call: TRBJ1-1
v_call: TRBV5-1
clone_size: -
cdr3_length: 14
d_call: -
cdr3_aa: CASSLDSWNTEAFF
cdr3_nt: TGCGCCAGCAGCTTGGACAGCTGGAACACTGAAGCTTTCTTT

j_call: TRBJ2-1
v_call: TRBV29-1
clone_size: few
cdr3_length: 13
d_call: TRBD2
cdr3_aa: CSVRTSGYNEQFF
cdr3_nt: TGCAGCGTGAGGACTAGCGGGTACAATGAGCAGTTCTTC

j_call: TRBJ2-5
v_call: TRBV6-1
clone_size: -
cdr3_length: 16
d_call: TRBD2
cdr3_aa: CASSDPTSGGVKTQYF
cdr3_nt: TGTGCCAGCAGTGACCCGACTAGCGGGGGGGTAAAGACCCAGTACTTC

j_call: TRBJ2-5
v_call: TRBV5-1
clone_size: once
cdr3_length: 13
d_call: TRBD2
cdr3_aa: CASTRGGQETQYF
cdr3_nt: TGCGCCAGCACCCGGGGGGGTCAAGAGACCCAGTACTTC

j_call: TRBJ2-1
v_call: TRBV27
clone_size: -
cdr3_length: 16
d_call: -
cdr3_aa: CASSLGGRASYNEQFF
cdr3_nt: TGTGCCAGCAGTTTAGGGGGACGGGCCTCCTACAATGAGCAGTTCTTC

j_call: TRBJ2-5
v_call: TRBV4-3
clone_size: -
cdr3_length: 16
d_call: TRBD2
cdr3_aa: CASSQRASGRGETQYF
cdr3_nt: TGCGCCAGCAGCCAACGGGCTAGCGGGAGGGGAGAGACCCAGTACTTC

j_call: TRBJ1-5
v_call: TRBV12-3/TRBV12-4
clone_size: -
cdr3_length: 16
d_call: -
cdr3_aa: CASSLDQPGANQPQHF
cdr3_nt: TGTGCCAGCAGTTTGGATCAACCCGGCGCGAATCAGCCCCAGCATTTT

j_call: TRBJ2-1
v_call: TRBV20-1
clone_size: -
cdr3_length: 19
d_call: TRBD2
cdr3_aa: CSAEPLPGTSGGSYNEQFF
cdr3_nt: TGCAGTGCCGAACCCCTCCCAGGGACTAGCGGGGGTTCCTACAATGAGCAGTTCTTC

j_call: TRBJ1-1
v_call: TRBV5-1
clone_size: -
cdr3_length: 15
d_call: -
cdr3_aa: CASSGWAGSGTEAFF
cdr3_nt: TGCGCCAGCAGCGGGTGGGCAGGGTCGGGCACTGAAGCTTTCTTT